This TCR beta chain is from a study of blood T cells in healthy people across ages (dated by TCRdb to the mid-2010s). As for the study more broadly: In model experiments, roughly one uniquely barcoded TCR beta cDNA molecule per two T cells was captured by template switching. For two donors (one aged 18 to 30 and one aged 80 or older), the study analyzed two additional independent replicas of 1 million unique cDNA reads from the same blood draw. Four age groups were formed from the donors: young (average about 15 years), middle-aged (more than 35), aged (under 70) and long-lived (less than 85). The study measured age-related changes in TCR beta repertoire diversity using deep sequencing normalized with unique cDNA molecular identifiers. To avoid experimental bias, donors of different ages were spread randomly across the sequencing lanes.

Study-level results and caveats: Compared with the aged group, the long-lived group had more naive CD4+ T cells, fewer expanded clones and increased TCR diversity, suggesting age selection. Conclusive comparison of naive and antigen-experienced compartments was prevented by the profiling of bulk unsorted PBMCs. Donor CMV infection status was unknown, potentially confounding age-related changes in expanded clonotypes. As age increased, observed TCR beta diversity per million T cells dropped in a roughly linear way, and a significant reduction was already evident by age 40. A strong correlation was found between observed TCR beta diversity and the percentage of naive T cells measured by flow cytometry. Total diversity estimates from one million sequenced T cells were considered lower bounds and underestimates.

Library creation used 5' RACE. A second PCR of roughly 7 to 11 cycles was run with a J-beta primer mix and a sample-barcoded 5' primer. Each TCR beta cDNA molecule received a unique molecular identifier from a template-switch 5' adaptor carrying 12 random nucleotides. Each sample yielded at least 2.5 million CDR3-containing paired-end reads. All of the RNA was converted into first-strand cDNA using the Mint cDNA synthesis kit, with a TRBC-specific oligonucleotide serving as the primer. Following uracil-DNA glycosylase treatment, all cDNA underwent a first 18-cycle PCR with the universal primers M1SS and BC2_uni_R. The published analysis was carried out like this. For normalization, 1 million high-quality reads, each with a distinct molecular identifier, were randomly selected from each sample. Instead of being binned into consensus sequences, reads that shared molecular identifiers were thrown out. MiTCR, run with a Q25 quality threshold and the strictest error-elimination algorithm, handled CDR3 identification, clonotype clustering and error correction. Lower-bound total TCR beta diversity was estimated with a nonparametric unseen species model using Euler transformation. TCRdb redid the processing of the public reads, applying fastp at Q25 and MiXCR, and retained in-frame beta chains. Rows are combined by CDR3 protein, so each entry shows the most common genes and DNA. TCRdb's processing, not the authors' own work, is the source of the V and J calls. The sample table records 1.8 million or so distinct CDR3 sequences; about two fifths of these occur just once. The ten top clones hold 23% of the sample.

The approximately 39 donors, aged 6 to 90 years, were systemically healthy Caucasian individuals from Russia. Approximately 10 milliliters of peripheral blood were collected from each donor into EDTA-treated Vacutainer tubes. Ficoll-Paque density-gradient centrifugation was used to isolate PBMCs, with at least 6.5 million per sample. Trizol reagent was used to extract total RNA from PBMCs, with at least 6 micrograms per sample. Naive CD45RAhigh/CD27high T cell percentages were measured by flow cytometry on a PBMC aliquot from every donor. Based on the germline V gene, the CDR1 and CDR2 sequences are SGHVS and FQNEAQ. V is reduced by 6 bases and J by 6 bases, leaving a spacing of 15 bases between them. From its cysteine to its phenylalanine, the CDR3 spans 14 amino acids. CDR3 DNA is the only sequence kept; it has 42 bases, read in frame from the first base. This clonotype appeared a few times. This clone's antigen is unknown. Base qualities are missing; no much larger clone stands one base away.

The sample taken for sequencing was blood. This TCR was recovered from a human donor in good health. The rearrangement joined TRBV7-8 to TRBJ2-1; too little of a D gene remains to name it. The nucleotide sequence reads TGTGCCAGCAGGGGATGGAACAGCTCCAATGAGCAGTTCTTC. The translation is CASRGWNSSNEQFF.